A selection of T cell receptor beta chains follows, all from one sample in a study of siplizumab effects on memory and regulatory T cells. Some clones are missing from TCRdb's copy, which holds only in-frame ones; the method was immunoSEQ multiplex PCR. The table records 50,000 or so clones, 95% to 97% of them present only once. Sequencing was performed on naive CD4+ T cells sorted from blood. Receptors were obtained from a human donor in good health. The conserved cysteine and the conserved F or W are not part of the CDR3 here. Clone size appears in some rows only: once, few, many, or a class for an expanded clone.

>NA|TRBV6-6
ASKSGNTIY
>NA|TRBV10-3
AISEGTSGGVGTQY
>NA|TRBV7-2
ASSSGRSSYNEQF
>NA|TRBV29-1
SVEVGAGNEQF
>once|TRBV18
ASSPGLNTGELF
>NA|TRBV18
ASSPLVTGVSGNTIY
>NA|TRBV5-4
ASSSGQGRDRAGEQY
>NA|TRBV7-8
ASSLRGSSYNEQF
>NA|TRBV28
ASIPGTSGFYEQY
>NA|TRBV11-3
ASSPPRGRDYEQY
>NA|TRBV5-1
ASSSGSTDTQY
>NA|TRBV16
ASSQLGSGGELF
>NA|TRBV19
ASSSGGALAKNIQY
>NA|TRBV6-1
ASSEAGGRFIETQY
>NA|TRBV7-3
ASRLSGASPEQF
>NA|TRBV7-9
ASTPEGRVWNEQY
>NA|TRBV5-1
ASSLGSAGGYGYT
>NA|TRBV20-1
SAEGTVGYT
>NA|TRBV5-1
ASSLGRAIAEQY
>NA|TRBV28
ASRNKSGTANYGYT
>NA|TRBV7-9
ASSLIVGSTDTQY
>NA|TRBV28
ASSLFEGVPGTQY
>NA|TRBV6-1
ASHRALAGTDTQY
>NA|TRBV7-3
ASSLSRDTEAF
>NA|TRBV15
ATSRVIGNTIY
>once|TRBV7-9
ASSPASDTIY
>NA|TRBV5-1
ASSLASGPLFFEQF
>NA|TRBV10-3
AISDPKGTSGTSYNEQF
>NA|TRBV9
ASNDEEKANGYT
>NA|TRBV12-5
ASGLVLTLSSYEQY
>NA|TRBV19
ASSPNSGRVQETQY
>NA|TRBV5-1
ASSLHAKQRETQY
>NA|TRBV19
ASSAGTVSNQPQH
>NA|TRBV28
ASSPGELLNTEAF
>NA|TRBV18
ASSLQGGNQPQH
>NA|TRBV15
ATSRVWDRDYGYT
>NA|TRBV6-5
ASTERESRYEQY
>NA|TRBV2
ASRISGSTYEQY
>NA|TRBV10-3
AISESRGNQPQH
>NA|TRBV7-9
ASSLRVPSQETQY
>NA|TRBV6-6
ASSYSTASNQPQH
>NA|TRBV27
ASSLRGGNEKLF
>once|TRBV5-1
ASSLEVNYGYT
>NA|TRBV30
AWSRQGSPSGANVLT
>NA|TRBV7-2
ASSFNGGYT
>NA|TRBV4-2
ASSQAGQQETQY
>NA|TRBV14
ASSQRTGEQY
>NA|TRBV7-8
ASSLRFFGTSGSTDTQY
>once|TRBV5-8
ASSIHRGVEQF
>NA|TRBV11-3
ASSFRARPETQY
>NA|TRBV9
ASSVGGVSYEQY
>NA|TRBV5-1
ASSTRTDYEQY